This entry features one T cell receptor beta chain sequence. The antigen remains unidentified. The CDR3 spans 13 residues. The V gene's germline CDR1 is SGHAT and CDR2 FQDESV (reference sequence). The V and J ends lost 3 bases and 2 bases respectively, with 6 bases between them. This specimen comes from a study of type 1 regulatory T cells. Study-wide background: T-allo10 is a Tr1-enriched, alloantigen-specific CD4 T cell product made in vitro.

One entry per CDR3 protein results from TCRdb running MiXCR on the reads. This table holds some 22,000 distinct CDR3 sequences, about two thirds found once. Graft donor-derived T-allo10 cells were described as host-alloantigen-specific, anergic, and alloantigen-specifically suppressive. Sequenced input: cultured T cells, either the whole culture or a sorted T cell fraction (not recorded which). Subset noted: Tr1-enriched cell product generated in vitro against host alloantigens. This TCR derives from a human donor in good health. The chain is built from TRBV11-1 and TRBJ2-3; D not certain. Written as DNA, the CDR3 is TGTGCCAGCAGCTTCGAGTACACAGATACGCAGTATTTT. Translation: CASSFEYTDTQYF. The full variable domain, with the rest looked up from reference TRBV11-1 and TRBJ2-3, is EAEVAQSPRYKITEKSQAVAFWCDPISGHATLYWYRQILGQGPELLVQFQDESVVDDSQLPKDRFSAERLKGVDSTLKIQPAELGDSAMYLCASSFEYTDTQYFGPGTRLTVL.